Listed below are T cell receptor beta chains from one sample, sequenced in a study of CD8 T cells in ankylosing spondylitis. TCRdb independently ran MiXCR on the 5' RACE reads; one entry per CDR3 protein. The sample has approximately 140,000 distinct CDR3 sequences; roughly 44% are singletons. Sequencing used synovial fluid, either unsorted or a sorted T cell fraction (not recorded which). The receptors originated from a male donor with ankylosing spondylitis. Each CDR3 is given with its conserved first and last residue. Each record gives: J gene, D gene, clone size, V gene, CDR3 DNA, CDR3 protein. The D gene is left open where the match is weak. Expanded clones are given a class, and other clones once, few, many or no size at all.

TRBJ2-3	TRBD2	.	TRBV11-2	TGTGCCAGCAGCTCCCTCGGACTAGCGGGGACCCCCACAGATACGCAGTATTTT	CASSSLGLAGTPTDTQYF
TRBJ2-2	TRBD1	.	TRBV10-3	TGTGCCATCAGTGAGCCGACTCCGGGACAGGGCACCGGGGAGCTGTTTTTT	CAISEPTPGQGTGELFF
TRBJ2-5	.	.	TRBV27	TGTGCCAGCAGTCCCCGACGGATTAAACGCCAAGAGACCCAGTACTTC	CASSPRRIKRQETQYF
TRBJ2-1	.	.	TRBV6-1	TGTGCCAGCAGCTCGGGAGGGGGCGGCGATGAGCAGTTCTTC	CASSSGGGGDEQFF
TRBJ2-4	.	.	TRBV12-3/TRBV12-4	TGTGCCAGCAGTGGCCCAGGGAAAACGAACATTCAGTACTTC	CASSGPGKTNIQYF
TRBJ2-5	TRBD2	.	TRBV27	TGTGCCAGCAGTAACGGACTAGCGGGAGAGACCCAGTACTTC	CASSNGLAGETQYF
TRBJ1-1	TRBD1	.	TRBV6-1	TGTGCCAGCAGTGAAGCGTCGGGACAGGGGACTGAAGCTTTCTTT	CASSEASGQGTEAFF
TRBJ1-6	.	.	TRBV6-2/TRBV6-3	TGTGCCAGCAGGATGACAGCGAGCAATTCACCCCTCCACTTT	CASRMTASNSPLHF
TRBJ1-1	.	.	TRBV12-3/TRBV12-4	TGTGCCAGCAGTTTAGTGGAAGGGGGTTACACTGAAGCTTTCTTT	CASSLVEGGYTEAFF
TRBJ2-3	.	.	TRBV5-1	TGCGCCAGCAGCTTTCCGACAGCATCTAGCACAGATACGCAGTATTTT	CASSFPTASSTDTQYF
TRBJ2-1	TRBD2	few	TRBV12-3/TRBV12-4	TGTGCCAGCAGTTCCCCCGGGCGGGAGGTGGGCTACAATGAGCAGTTCTTC	CASSSPGREVGYNEQFF
TRBJ1-5	TRBD1	few	TRBV12-3/TRBV12-4	TGTGCCAGCAGTTTTGACAGGGTTCGTCAGCCCCAGCATTTT	CASSFDRVRQPQHF
TRBJ1-3	.	once	TRBV5-5	TGTGCCAGCAGCTTGCGGGGGACTTCGGGAAACACCATATATTTT	CASSLRGTSGNTIYF
TRBJ1-1	TRBD1	many	TRBV5-1	TGCGCCAGCAGCTACATAACAGGGGATGGCACTGAAGCTTTCTTT	CASSYITGDGTEAFF